This TCR beta chain was captured by sequencing in a study of shared clonotypes between healthy human individuals. Study information: Plates per donor: three CD4 naive, three CD4 memory, two CD8 naive, one CD8 memory.

This clone was counted once. Its antigen is currently unknown. V was pared by 6 bases and J by 6 bases, with 12 bases between. The germline V gene has CDR1 MDHEN and CDR2 SYDVKM. The CDR3 consists of 12 residues. An approximately 210 ng quantity of DNA, tens of thousands of T cell genomes, went into the sorted-subset replicate PCRs. Assay used: immunoSEQ multiplex PCR; TCRdb lists only in-frame clones, some missing. The table includes 2 million to 2.5 million clones, approximately 93% detected once. Overall study findings and caveats: Rarefaction indicated that sorted-subset sequencing remained incomplete although depth was large. Naive subsets usually exceeded memory subsets in estimated richness.

The chain links TRBV28 to TRBJ2-7; D is unresolved. This clonotype originated in a man aged 18 to 35 in good health. Some clones in this sample may be carry-over from other donors' samples. The sample consisted of naive CD4+ T cells from PBMCs. Stated subset: CD45RA+ positively selected. CDR3 DNA: TGTGCCAGCAGGACTCAACGGGCCGAGCAGTACTTC. As protein: CASRTQRAEQYF.